What follows are 13 T cell receptor beta chains derived from one specimen sequenced in a study of glioma-infiltrating T cells. Using RNA template, CDR3s of TCR alpha and beta were amplified with iRepertoire arm-PCR. TCRdb re-analysed the multiplex PCR reads in MiXCR, keeping a single row per CDR3 protein. The sample has a few hundred thousand distinct CDR3 sequences, 41% seen once; the top ten hold around 11%. Material: glioma tissue, nonneoplastic brain tissue, or PBMCs (not recorded which). These receptors all stem from a human donor with low-grade glioma or glioblastoma, undergoing nonglioma brain surgery, or in good health (not recorded which).

The CDR3 sequence is CASSRSGTRVYNEQFF. The CDR3 DNA follows: TGCGCCAGCAGCCGGTCCGGGACACGCGTCTACAATGAGCAGTTCTTC. The J gene is TRBJ2-1, the V gene TRBV4-1; TRBD1 might be the D (6 bases). The CDR3 sequence is 16 residues long. Between the trimmed V and J ends, which lost 4 bases and 3 bases, there was a span of 16 bases. Germline CDR1 MGHRA, CDR2 YSYEKL.

The rearrangement links TRBV19 to TRBJ2-7; 9 bases line up with TRBD1. The CDR3 length is 15 residues. Germline V lookup: CDR1 LNHDA, CDR2 SQIVND (reference sequence). J gave up 9 bases and V 3 bases, and 12 bases lay outside the gene matches. The CDR3 region has the DNA TGTGCCAGTAGTATCTTGGACAGGGGTCAAGAGACGCAGTACTTC. Protein sequence: CASSILDRGQETQYF.

J is TRBJ2-5 and V is TRBV20-1; 8 bases align to TRBD2. Germline V CDR1 and CDR2: DFQATT, SNEGSKA (reference sequence). The CDR3 has 15 residues. Germline trimming cut 0 bases from V and 3 bases from J; bases unmatched to any gene: 6. CDR3 coding DNA: TGCAGTGCTAGAGATCTGACAGCGGGAGAAGAGACCCAGTACTTC. Its translation: CSARDLTAGEETQYF.

For this clonotype: Given a much more abundant clone one base away, this may be a read error. The chain combines TRBV6-2 or TRBV6-3 with TRBJ2-1, with 10 bases identical to TRBD1. This CDR3 has 16 residues. V lost 6 bases and J lost 2; bases outside the gene matches: 7. Germline loops: CDR1 MNHEY, CDR2 SVGEGT. The chain's CDR3 is CASRHGTGDPYNEQFF. The CDR3 DNA reads as TGTGCCAGCAGACACGGGACAGGGGACCCCTACAATGAGCAGTTCTTC.

Regarding this clonotype: A much larger clone lies one base from this, so it may be a read error. J is TRBJ1-5 and V is TRBV24-1; TRBD1 matches at 7 bases. CDR1 and CDR2 from the germline V gene are KGHDR and SFDVKD. There are 13 residues in the CDR3. CDR3 in DNA: TGTGCCACCAGGGGACAGAGCAGTCAGCCCCAGCATTTT. It is translated as CATRGQSSQPQHF.

The sample holds a few counts of this clonotype. This chain joins TRBV19 and TRBJ1-6; 7 nucleotides align to TRBD1. Trimming took 6 bases from V and 7 from J; bases not matched to a gene: 6. From germline, CDR1 is LNHDA and CDR2 SQIVND (reference sequence). This CDR3 has 14 residues. The CDR3 region is CASSPGQKNSPLHF. Here the CDR3 DNA reads TGTGCCAGTAGCCCGGGACAGAAGAATTCACCCCTCCACTTT. Drawing the rest from reference TRBV19 and TRBJ1-6, the complete variable domain is DGGITQSPKYLFRKEGQNVTLSCEQNLNHDAMYWYRQDPGQGLRLIYYSQIVNDFQKGDIAEGYSVSREKKESFPLTVTSAQKNPTAFYLCASSPGQKNSPLHFGNGTRLTVT.

A word on this clonotype: This sequence may be a read error, since a much larger clone differs from it by one base. The conserved final phenylalanine or tryptophan is absent from the CDR3, which likely points to a read error. CDR3 DNA: TGTGCCAGCAGGACAGACTATAATTCACCCCTCCACTTA. Translated, it gives CASRTDYNSPLHL. The chain combines TRBV27 with TRBJ1-6; D might be TRBD1 (5 bases). Germline CDR1 and CDR2: MNHEY and SMNVEV (reference sequence). CDR3 length: 13 residues. Trimming took 6 bases from V and 3 from J, leaving 6 bases between them.

This clonotype appeared many times. The chain is built from TRBV4-1 and TRBJ2-1, with D possibly matching TRBD2 (5 bases). V dropped 0 bases and J dropped 9 bases, with 15 bases sitting between them. The CDR3 loop spans 15 amino acids. The germline gives CDR1 MGHRA, CDR2 YSYEKL. This chain's CDR3 is CASSQDTLIAGEQFF. The CDR3 DNA sequence: TGCGCCAGCAGCCAAGATACCCTTATCGCGGGTGAGCAGTTCTTC.

A note on this clonotype: Since a much larger clone is just one base distant, this may be a read error. V usage is TRBV4-1 and J usage is TRBJ2-3; tentatively, D is TRBD1 (7 bases). Per germline, CDR1 MGHRA and CDR2 YSYEKL. This CDR3 region has 16 residues. V was cut by 4 bases and J by 0 bases, with 14 bases left in between. The CDR3 DNA reads TGCGCCAGCAGCCCATCCAGGGGGGAGAGCACAGATACGCAGTATTTT. Translation: CASSPSRGESTDTQYF.

V is TRBV6-1 and J is TRBJ2-1; possibly TRBD1 for D (5 bases). The CDR3 has 17 residues. The germline V gene encodes CDR1 MNHNS and CDR2 SASEGT. Trimming took off 3 bases at V and 8 bases at J, with 23 bases between the two ends. In nucleotides, the CDR3 is TGTGCCAGCAGTGAGGGGCCAGGGCCTGCCCAATTGGATGAGCAGTTCTTC. Its translation: CASSEGPGPAQLDEQFF.

The table lists this clonotype with a few counts. The DNA for the CDR3 is TGCAGTGCTAGAGATTCGGCGGCCCGACTAGCGGCCTACAATGAGCAGTTCTTC. Translating gives CSARDSAARLAAYNEQFF. The chain joins TRBV20-1 to TRBJ2-1, with 9 bases aligning to TRBD2. This CDR3 is built from 18 residues. Trimming took 0 bases from V and 2 from J; bases not matched to a gene: 11. Per germline, CDR1 DFQATT and CDR2 SNEGSKA (reference sequence).

As for this clonotype: A read error may be the cause here, since a much bigger clone is one base away. The CDR3 carries no conserved terminal phenylalanine or tryptophan, so it likely arises from a read error. Here the CDR3 DNA reads TGTGCCAGCACCCTCAGGGGGGACTTTGGATACGAGCAGTACATC. It yields the protein CASTLRGDFGYEQYI. V gene TRBV28 combines with J gene TRBJ2-7, with D perhaps TRBD1 (7 bases). V dropped 7 bases and J dropped 4 bases, with 20 bases sitting between them. Germline V gives CDR1 MDHEN, CDR2 SYDVKM. The CDR3 consists of 15 residues.

V is TRBV20-1 and J is TRBJ1-2; 11 positions agree with TRBD1. Per the germline V gene, CDR1 is DFQATT and CDR2 is SNEGSKA (reference sequence). This CDR3 is built from 16 residues. Germline trimming cut 8 bases from V and 6 bases from J; bases unmatched to any gene: 17. The CDR3 here is CSIIPVGQGVTNGYTF. The CDR3 nucleotides are TGCAGTATAATACCGGTGGGACAGGGGGTCACGAATGGCTACACCTTC.